Reported below is one T cell receptor (beta chain). The data stem from a study of blood T cell repertoires in COVID-19. The wider study: Whether acute or convalescent, the COVID-19 samples came from the United States, Italy and Spain. T cells, B-cell-depleted T cells, or PBMCs provided the cDNA or gDNA that served as material.

Germline V gene lookup returns CDR1 MNHEY and CDR2 SVGEGT. V lost 5 bases and J lost 11, with 19 bases in between. The CDR3 totals 14 residues. Authors' data handling: Reference gene primer amplification gave nucleated cell count estimates. Clones were sequenced by immunoSEQ multiplex PCR, and TCRdb holds only the in-frame ones, with some missing. Clone size and V and J calls were adopted from that table, with D and trimming inferred from the DNA. The sample carries approximately 75,000 clones, about 74% recorded once. The sequence was collected from a human donor with acute or convalescent COVID-19. The donor label of this sample is uncertain. The specimen sequenced was peripheral blood. The chain employs TRBV6-2 or TRBV6-3 and TRBJ2-1, with a possible D match to TRBD1 (6 bases). Here the CDR3 reads CASSGGHLVLQQFF. DNA of the CDR3: TGTGCCAGCAGTGGGGGACACCTCGTACTACAGCAGTTCTTC.